The 10 T cell receptor beta chains below were found in one sample sequenced in a study of molecular identifiers for immune sequencing clone quantification. TCRdb recomputed calls from the PCR reads with MiXCR, one row per CDR3 protein. This sample has some 320,000 distinct CDR3 sequences, with 24% found just once. Sequenced input: naive CD8+ T cells from blood, with Jurkat cell RNA spiked in. Subset specified: FACS-sorted CD8+CD4-CCR7+CD45RA+ naive T cells. Receptors originate from a human donor in good health. Some libraries in this study had Jurkat cell RNA spiked in.

Comment on this clonotype: Mismatch with germline at one junction end may stem from a read error. The chain is built from TRBV2 and TRBJ2-3; TRBD2 might be the D (6 bases). Germline V lookup: CDR1 SNHLY, CDR2 FYNNEI. The CDR3 length is 15 residues. CDR3 sequence: CTSSATGEITDTQYF. CDR3 sequence (DNA): TGTACCAGCAGTGCAACGGGAGAAATCACAGATACACAGTATTTT.

This clonotype was observed at least ten times. The chain couples TRBV9 to TRBJ1-6; perhaps TRBD1 as D (5 bases). The CDR3 is made up of 14 amino acids. The germline CDR1 and CDR2 sequences are SGDLS and YYNGEE. V lost 0 bases to trimming and J lost 8 bases, with 9 bases between them. The CDR3 protein is CASSVDQGDSPLHF. The CDR3 DNA sequence: TGTGCCAGCAGCGTAGATCAGGGTGATTCACCCCTCCACTTT. Complete variable domain (other parts from reference TRBV9 and TRBJ1-6): DSGVTQTPKHLITATGQRVTLRCSPRSGDLSVYWYQQSLDQGLQFLIQYYNGEERAKGNILERFSAQQFPDLHSELNLSSLELGDSALYFCASSVDQGDSPLHFGNGTRLTVT.

Comments on this clonotype: This could be a read error, since a much larger clone is one nucleotide away. This sequence joins TRBV7-6 and TRBJ2-3; a possible D gene is TRBD1 (5 bases). The CDR3 is 15 amino acids. Looked up from germline, CDR1 is SGHVS and CDR2 is FNYEAQ. CDR3 in DNA: TGTGCCAGCAGCCCAGATCCAGGGTTTACAGATACGCACTATTTT. Its protein is CASSPDPGFTDTHYF.

To note about this clonotype: One end of the junction does not line up with germline, which may come from a read error. The V and J genes are TRBV20-1 and TRBJ2-7, with 8 bases identical to TRBD2. The CDR3 loop spans 15 amino acids. CDR1 DFQATT and CDR2 SNEGSKA come from the germline V gene (reference sequence). The CDR3 is CSAGDVAGSSYEQYF. CDR3 sequence (DNA): TGCAGTGCTGGAGACGTAGCGGGGAGCTCCTACGAGCAGTACTTC.

Turning to this clonotype: One junction end does not reproduce the germline sequence, and a read error may be involved. The chain links TRBV7-9 to TRBJ2-2, with D perhaps TRBD2 (6 bases). Per the germline V gene, CDR1 is SEHNR and CDR2 is FQNEAQ (reference sequence). CDR3 length: 13 amino acids. The DNA of the CDR3 is TGTGCCAGCAGCCCCTCTACCGGAGGGGAGCTGTGTTTT. It is translated as CASSPSTGGELCF.

This clonotype was observed many times. The chain is built from TRBV7-9 and TRBJ2-2; the D is unclear. V was clipped by 4 bases and J by 2 bases, with 8 bases between them. The CDR3 has 14 amino acids. CDR1 and CDR2 (germline): SEHNR, FQNEAQ (reference sequence). The CDR3 protein is CASSSLVNTGELFF. The CDR3 DNA sequence: TGTGCCAGCAGCTCACTCGTAAACACCGGGGAGCTGTTTTTT.

V gene TRBV11-3 combines with J gene TRBJ2-1; TRBD1 aligns across 11 bases. The germline V gene encodes CDR1 SGHNT and CDR2 YENEEA. V dropped 2 bases and J dropped 6; count of bases not matched to a gene: 6. The CDR3 runs 16 residues. This CDR3 is CASSLTGTGGPNEQFF. The CDR3 coding sequence is TGTGCCAGCAGCTTAACCGGGACAGGGGGACCCAATGAGCAGTTCTTC.

The genes are TRBV28 and TRBJ2-3; unclear D gene. CDR3 size: 16 residues. Germline-derived CDR1 and CDR2 are MDHEN and SYDVKM. With 2 bases removed from V and 4 bases from J, the gap between germline ends came to 16 bases. As DNA, the CDR3 is TGTGCCAGCAGTTTAGGGGTTCACACAACATCAGATACGCAGTATTTT. Protein: CASSLGVHTTSDTQYF. The complete variable domain, with remaining parts taken from reference TRBV28 and TRBJ2-3, reads DVKVTQSSRYLVKRTGEKVFLECVQDMDHENMFWYRQDPGLGLRLIYFSYDVKMKEKGDIPEGYSVSREKKERFSLILESASTNQTSMYLCASSLGVHTTSDTQYFGPGTRLTVL.

The chain couples TRBV20-1 to TRBJ2-5; 10 bases map to TRBD2. The CDR3 is 16 residues long. The junction had 5 bases not matched to a gene; V was cut back by 1 base and J by 0 bases. Germline V gene sequence: CDR1 DFQATT, CDR2 SNEGSKA (reference sequence). The DNA of the CDR3 is TGCAGTGCTAGAGCCCTAGCGGGGGTCTACCAAGAGACCCAGTACTTC. Translating gives CSARALAGVYQETQYF.

Of note for this clonotype: With a much larger clone just one base away, this may be a read error. This chain joins TRBV4-1 and TRBJ2-2; D may be TRBD1 (6 bases). The CDR3 contains 15 residues. Trimming removed 1 base from V and 5 bases from J, with 11 bases in between. The germline V gene has CDR1 MGHRA and CDR2 YSYEKL. This CDR3 reads CASSQVQGRTGELFF. CDR3 nucleotides: TGCGCCAGCAGCCAAGTACAGGGACGGACCGGGGAGCTGTTTTTT.